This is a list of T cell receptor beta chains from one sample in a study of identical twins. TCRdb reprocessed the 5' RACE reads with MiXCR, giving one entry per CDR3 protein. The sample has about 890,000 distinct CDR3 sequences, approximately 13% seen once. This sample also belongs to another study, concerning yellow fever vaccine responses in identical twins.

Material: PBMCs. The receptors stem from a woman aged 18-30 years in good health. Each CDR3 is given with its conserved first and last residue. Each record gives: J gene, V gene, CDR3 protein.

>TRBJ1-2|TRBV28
CASSTDPRYGYTF
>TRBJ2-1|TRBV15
CATSRVLSPNNEQFF
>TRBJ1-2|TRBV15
CATSRDTNYGYTF
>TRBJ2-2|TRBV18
CASSPKAYSPTNTGELFF
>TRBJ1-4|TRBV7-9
CASSWRLVNEKLFF
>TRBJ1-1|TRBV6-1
CASSEGPGTYTEAFF
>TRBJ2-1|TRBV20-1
CSARGNSYNEQFF
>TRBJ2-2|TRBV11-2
CASSAVMPTGELFF
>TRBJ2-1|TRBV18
CASSPFPPLATSGGGDEQFF
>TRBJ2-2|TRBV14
CASSQDPSGGHTGELFF
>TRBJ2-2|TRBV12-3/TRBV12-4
CASSLYGYLNTGELFF
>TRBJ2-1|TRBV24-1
CATSRGLSGYNEQFF
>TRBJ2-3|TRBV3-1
CASSQITDTQYF
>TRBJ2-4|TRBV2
CASRGGAGANIQYF
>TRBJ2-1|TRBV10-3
CAISDLVAGPGDEQFF
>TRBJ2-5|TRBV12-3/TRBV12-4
CASSLARRGYAPQGETQYF
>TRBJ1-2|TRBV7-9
CASSREADSYGYTF
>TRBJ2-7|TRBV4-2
CASSQELADLGSYEQYF
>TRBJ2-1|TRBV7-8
CASSTDRGRLNEQFF
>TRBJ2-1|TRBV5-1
CASTSPLGTSGSRSYNEQFF
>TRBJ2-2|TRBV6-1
CASSMEGRTELFF
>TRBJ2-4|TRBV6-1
CASRAAKNIQYF
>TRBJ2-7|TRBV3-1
CASSQDPRPTYEQYF
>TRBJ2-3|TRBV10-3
CAISETAGGDAQYF
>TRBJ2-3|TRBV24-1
CATSDSGRQYF
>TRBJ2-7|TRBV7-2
CASSGGTGPSYEQYF
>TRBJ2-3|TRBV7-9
CASSPHPGSAQYF
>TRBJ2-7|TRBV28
CASQLAGYEQYF
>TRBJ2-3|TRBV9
CASSGGLAGVGTDTQYF
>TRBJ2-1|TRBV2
CATGQLPYNEQFF
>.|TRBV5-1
CASSLVGSWAQHF
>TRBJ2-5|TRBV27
CASSFRPPGQFQETQYF
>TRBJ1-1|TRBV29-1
CSVGLGTNTEAFF
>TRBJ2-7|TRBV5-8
CASSHRQGSYEQYF
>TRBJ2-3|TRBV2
CASSETGALRLAGEGDTQYF
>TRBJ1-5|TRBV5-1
CASSCTTGRALHQPQHF
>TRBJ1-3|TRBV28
CATRDSLISGNTIYF
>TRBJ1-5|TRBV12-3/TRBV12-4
CASSFWGEPQHF
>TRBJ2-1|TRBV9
CASSAPGLAFDEQFF
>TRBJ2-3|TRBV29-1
CSVPGLSDTQYF
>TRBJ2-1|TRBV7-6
CASSLATRGGYNEQFF
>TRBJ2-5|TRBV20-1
CSASFGETQYF
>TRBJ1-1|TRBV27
CASSLSPIGTRAFF
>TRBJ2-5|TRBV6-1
CASRRTGGLFQETQYF
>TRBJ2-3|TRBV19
CASSGVAGSGDTQYF
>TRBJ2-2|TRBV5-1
CASRVAGVPGAGELFF
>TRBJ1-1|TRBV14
CASREANTEAFF
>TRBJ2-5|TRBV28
CASSSWAQGNLETQYF
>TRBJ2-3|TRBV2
CASRKGLAGDTDTQYF
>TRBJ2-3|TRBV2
CASSVQPGYTQYF
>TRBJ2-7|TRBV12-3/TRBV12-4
CASRSSTYEQYF
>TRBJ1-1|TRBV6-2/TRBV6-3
CASSPGRRPNTEAFF
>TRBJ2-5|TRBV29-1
CSVSTWETQYF
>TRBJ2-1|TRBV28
CASKVANEQFF
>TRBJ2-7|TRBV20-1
CSARPLATLSYEQYF